A selection of T cell receptor beta chains follows, all from one sample in a study of shared clonotypes between healthy human individuals. Using immunoSEQ multiplex PCR, the repertoire was profiled, and TCRdb retains in-frame clones only, with some absent. The data show roughly 510,000 clones, about 75% seen once. Sample: PBMCs. The receptors shown here come from a woman in her 40s in good health. Some clones in this sample may be carry-over from other donors' samples. Each CDR3 is given with its conserved first and last residue. The D gene is left open where the match is weak. Size is stated for part of the rows, as once, few or many counts, or as a class when the clone is expanded.

J gene,V gene,CDR3 length,clone size,D gene,CDR3 protein,CDR3 DNA
TRBJ1-2,TRBV5-4,15,NA,NA,CASSLDSVPTYGYTF,TGTGCCAGCAGCTTGGACTCAGTACCGACCTATGGCTACACCTTC
TRBJ2-7,TRBV28,15,NA,TRBD1,CASTIPGQGVNEQYF,TGTGCCAGCACCATTCCGGGACAGGGGGTTAACGAGCAGTACTTC
TRBJ2-7,TRBV29-1,15,NA,TRBD2,CSVSGGGAPSYEQYF,TGCAGCGTCTCCGGCGGGGGGGCTCCATCTTACGAGCAGTACTTC
TRBJ2-1,TRBV7-6,15,NA,TRBD2,CASSTQRDAYNEQFF,TGTGCCAGCAGCACCCAGCGGGACGCCTACAATGAGCAGTTCTTC
TRBJ2-2,TRBV9,17,NA,TRBD2,CASSVGSGGGVTGELFF,TGTGCCAGCAGCGTAGGATCGGGAGGAGGTGTCACCGGGGAGCTGTTTTTT
TRBJ2-3,TRBV19,14,NA,NA,CASSIYISTDTQYF,TGTGCCAGTAGTATCTACATAAGCACAGATACGCAGTATTTT
TRBJ1-4,TRBV5-5,15,NA,NA,CASMLGAGDNEKLFF,TGTGCCAGCATGCTGGGGGCGGGAGATAATGAAAAACTGTTTTTT
TRBJ2-7,TRBV5-1,15,NA,NA,CASSLASAYSYEQYF,TGCGCCAGCAGCTTGGCTAGCGCCTACTCCTACGAGCAGTACTTC
TRBJ2-3,TRBV6-6,14,NA,TRBD1,CASGSGQGTDTQYF,TGTGCCAGCGGGTCGGGACAGGGCACAGATACGCAGTATTTT
TRBJ1-1,TRBV10-2,12,NA,NA,CASSEPGREAFF,TGCGCCAGCAGTGAACCGGGAAGAGAAGCTTTCTTT
TRBJ1-1,TRBV5-4,14,many,NA,CASSGGLWGTEAFF,TGTGCCAGCAGCGGGGGACTGTGGGGTACTGAAGCTTTCTTT
TRBJ2-3,TRBV5-1,17,NA,NA,CASSLGGALLLTDTQYF,TGCGCCAGCAGCTTGGGTGGGGCTCTGTTGCTCACAGATACGCAGTATTTT
TRBJ2-2,TRBV25-1,14,NA,TRBD2,CASNPAGGTGELFF,TGTGCCAGCAACCCCGCCGGGGGGACCGGGGAGCTGTTTTTT
TRBJ2-3,TRBV4-1,17,NA,TRBD2,CASSQDSRLAGTDTQYF,TGCGCCAGCAGCCAAGATTCCCGACTAGCGGGCACAGATACGCAGTATTTT
TRBJ2-2,TRBV27,15,NA,TRBD1,CASKDQGAPGGELFF,TGTGCCAGCAAAGACCAGGGGGCGCCTGGCGGGGAGCTGTTTTTT
TRBJ2-2,TRBV28,14,NA,TRBD2,CASSYPGRGRELFF,TGTGCCAGCAGTTATCCAGGGAGGGGCCGGGAGCTGTTTTTT
TRBJ2-5,TRBV10-3,13,NA,TRBD2,CATGLAGVETQYF,TGTGCCACCGGACTAGCGGGAGTAGAGACCCAGTACTTC
TRBJ1-1,TRBV6-5,14,NA,TRBD1,CASRPRQGNTEAFF,TGTGCCAGCAGACCCCGACAGGGAAACACTGAAGCTTTCTTT
TRBJ2-7,TRBV19,15,NA,NA,CASSIETGSLDEQYF,TGTGCCAGTAGTATCGAAACAGGGAGTCTAGACGAGCAGTACTTC
TRBJ1-4,TRBV9,15,NA,TRBD1,CASSVTGERGEKLFF,TGTGCCAGCAGCGTAACAGGGGAAAGGGGTGAAAAACTGTTTTTT
TRBJ2-7,TRBV5-1,14,NA,NA,CASRPLTSTYEQYF,TGCGCCAGCCGGCCCCTTACCTCTACCTACGAGCAGTACTTC
TRBJ2-5,TRBV5-1,16,NA,TRBD2,CASSLGLAGNEETQYF,TGCGCCAGCAGCTTGGGTTTAGCGGGGAACGAAGAGACCCAGTACTTC
TRBJ1-2,TRBV4-1,13,NA,NA,CASSQELNYGYTF,TGCGCCAGCAGCCAAGAGCTTAACTATGGCTACACCTTC
TRBJ2-1,TRBV7-9,13,NA,TRBD1,CASSQTGGWEQFF,TGTGCCAGCAGCCAAACAGGGGGGTGGGAGCAGTTCTTC
TRBJ2-6,TRBV4-2,19,NA,NA,CASSQDPSPANSGANVLTF,TGTGCCAGCAGCCAAGATCCCTCCCCCGCGAACTCTGGGGCCAACGTCCTGACTTTC
TRBJ2-7,TRBV11-1,13,once,NA,CASSLGLAYEQYF,TGTGCCAGCAGCTTAGGGCTGGCCTACGAGCAGTACTTC
TRBJ1-4,TRBV28,14,NA,NA,CASSLTATNEKLFF,TGTGCCAGCAGTTTGACAGCAACTAATGAAAAACTGTTTTTT
TRBJ2-6,TRBV5-1,17,NA,NA,CASSLLGSLSGANVLTF,TGCGCCAGCAGCTTGCTGGGCAGCCTCTCTGGGGCCAACGTCCTGACTTTC
TRBJ2-7,TRBV18,13,NA,NA,CASSPLEGWEQYF,TGTGCCAGCTCACCACTGGAGGGGTGGGAGCAGTACTTC
TRBJ2-7,TRBV5-1,16,NA,TRBD2,CASSPGTSGSSYEQYF,TGCGCCAGCAGCCCCGGGACTAGCGGGAGTTCCTACGAGCAGTACTTC
TRBJ2-1,TRBV29-1,14,NA,NA,CSAARGEWDNEQFF,TGCAGCGCCGCCCGGGGAGAGTGGGACAATGAGCAGTTCTTC
TRBJ2-7,TRBV6-5,16,few,NA,CASSYSRLQSSYEQYF,TGTGCCAGCAGTTACTCGAGGCTCCAAAGCTCCTACGAGCAGTACTTC
TRBJ2-5,TRBV11-2,15,few,NA,CASSLGGGGPETQYF,TGTGCCAGCAGCTTAGGGGGCGGGGGCCCCGAGACCCAGTACTTC
TRBJ2-5,TRBV5-6,15,NA,NA,CASSLEGPGRETQYF,TGTGCCAGCAGCTTGGAAGGGCCCGGGCGGGAGACCCAGTACTTC
TRBJ2-1,TRBV28,17,NA,NA,CASSPFPGATAGDEQFF,TGTGCCAGCAGTCCCTTTCCGGGCGCTACGGCGGGCGATGAGCAGTTCTTC
TRBJ2-1,TRBV15,14,NA,NA,CATSPLPSYNEQFF,TGTGCCACCAGTCCACTCCCCTCCTACAATGAGCAGTTCTTC
TRBJ2-1,TRBV11-3,14,NA,NA,CASSLFGQGNEQFF,TGTGCCAGCAGCTTATTCGGTCAGGGGAATGAGCAGTTCTTC
TRBJ1-1,TRBV27,13,NA,NA,CASRFGKTGEAFF,TGTGCCAGCAGATTTGGCAAAACCGGTGAAGCTTTCTTT
TRBJ1-3,TRBV5-6,15,NA,NA,CASSFSSHSGNTIYF,TGTGCCAGCAGCTTTTCGAGCCACTCTGGAAACACCATATATTTT
TRBJ2-1,TRBV2,18,NA,TRBD2,CASSVKLAGVDRNNEQFF,TGTGCCAGCAGTGTTAAACTAGCGGGAGTAGATCGGAACAATGAGCAGTTCTTC
TRBJ2-1,TRBV28,16,NA,TRBD2,CASSISWTRREYEQFF,TGTGCCAGCAGCATTTCATGGACTAGGAGGGAATATGAGCAGTTCTTC
TRBJ1-1,TRBV4-3,14,NA,NA,CASSQASRPGVTFF,TGCGCCAGCAGCCAGGCTTCCCGACCGGGCGTAACTTTCTTT
TRBJ2-7,TRBV28,14,NA,NA,CASKHRDTTYEQYF,TGTGCCAGCAAGCACCGGGACACCACCTACGAGCAGTACTTC
TRBJ2-7,TRBV2,11,NA,TRBD1,CASGLTGRWDF,TGTGCCAGCGGACTGACAGGGCGCTGGGACTTC
TRBJ2-1,TRBV2,15,NA,TRBD2,CASTNLAGGPREQFF,TGTGCCAGCACTAACCTAGCGGGAGGGCCTCGCGAGCAGTTCTTC
TRBJ2-7,TRBV6-1,16,NA,TRBD2,CASSDPGGTSGYEQYF,TGTGCCAGCAGTGACCCGGGGGGGACTAGCGGATACGAGCAGTACTTC
TRBJ2-3,TRBV13,16,few,TRBD2,CASSLGGLAGTDTQYF,TGTGCCAGCAGCTTAGGGGGACTAGCGGGAACAGATACGCAGTATTTT
TRBJ2-7,TRBV18,15,NA,NA,CASSRGTDGLSEQYF,TGTGCCAGCTCACGCGGGACAGACGGACTGAGCGAGCAGTACTTC
TRBJ2-7,TRBV7-9,15,NA,TRBD1,CASSAPDRASYEQYF,TGTGCCAGCAGCGCCCCTGACAGGGCTTCCTACGAGCAGTACTTC
TRBJ1-5,TRBV28,13,few,NA,CASSLSRNQPQHF,TGTGCCAGCAGTTTATCGCGCAATCAGCCCCAGCATTTT
TRBJ2-7,TRBV7-3,14,NA,TRBD2,CASSLAGGPYEQYF,TGTGCCAGCAGCTTAGCGGGAGGGCCCTACGAGCAGTACTTC